Listed below are T cell receptor beta chains from one sample, sequenced in a study of cytomegalovirus exposure and HLA in healthy donors. Sequenced by immunoSEQ multiplex PCR; TCRdb stores in-frame clones only, minus some. The sample records around 160,000 clones, about 83% being singletons. The sample comprised PBMCs. These receptors originate from a man aged 35 to 55 in good health and CMV-seropositive. The conserved cysteine and the conserved F or W are not part of the CDR3 here. A D gene is named only where the DNA matches it firmly.

j_call d_call v_call cdr3_aa
TRBJ1-5 NA TRBV19 ASSSGAISNQPQH
TRBJ1-2 TRBD1 TRBV27 ASSLGSGGIYGYT
TRBJ2-1 TRBD2 TRBV28 ASSLISGSEQF
TRBJ1-5 TRBD1 TRBV10-3 AISDGTAQPQH
TRBJ2-1 TRBD2 TRBV7-2 ASSFRGLENEQF
TRBJ2-3 NA TRBV5-1 ASSLEAGTDTQY
TRBJ2-3 TRBD2 TRBV7-2 ASSFSQAGTDTQY
TRBJ1-2 TRBD1 TRBV6-4 ASNPEDRGRQYGYT
TRBJ2-2 NA TRBV9 ASSVERVLVAGELF
TRBJ1-4 TRBD1 TRBV28 ASSDSGTGDEKLF
TRBJ2-2 TRBD2 TRBV11-2 ASSSRLAGITGELF
TRBJ2-1 TRBD2 TRBV4-1 ASSHPSGPSYNEQF
TRBJ2-1 TRBD2 TRBV10-3 AISPTSGGYNEQF
TRBJ2-2 NA TRBV5-4 ASSFSGTSTGELF
TRBJ1-5 TRBD1 TRBV7-2 ASSLRQGGNQPQH
TRBJ1-2 TRBD1 TRBV13 ASSRAGTASPYGYT
TRBJ1-5 NA TRBV2 ASSRQTQPQH
TRBJ2-7 TRBD2 TRBV7-8 ASSPGTSGAYEQY
TRBJ1-1 TRBD1 TRBV2 ARNKDRVLRNTEAF
TRBJ2-7 NA TRBV5-4 ASSLGTRSDYEQY
TRBJ1-5 NA TRBV7-9 SSNQGGQPQH
TRBJ1-3 TRBD1 TRBV5-4 ASSSRRTGGNSGNTIY
TRBJ2-5 NA TRBV6-5 ASSTRVVGRETQY
TRBJ2-1 TRBD2 TRBV7-2 ASSLSAGVSYNEQF
TRBJ2-7 NA TRBV7-9 ASSLQGEQY
TRBJ2-2 TRBD1 TRBV10-3 AIRGDRENTGELF
TRBJ1-2 NA TRBV28 ASSSFPYYGYT
TRBJ2-3 NA TRBV5-6 ASSYRVSTDTQY
NA TRBD2 TRBV5-1 ASSFSGTYEQY
TRBJ1-2 TRBD1 TRBV5-4 ASSLVGTANYGYT
TRBJ2-4 TRBD1 TRBV5-1 ASSLNPGGGNIQY
TRBJ2-1 TRBD1 TRBV15 ATRYSSGTGAYNEQF
TRBJ2-1 NA TRBV14 ASSLTSLTGNEQF
TRBJ1-4 NA TRBV5-6 ASSFGEKLF
TRBJ2-2 NA TRBV11-2 ASSFWVLGETGELF
NA NA TRBV15 ATSREIGQYEQY
TRBJ2-5 NA TRBV15 ATSRNSLQETQY